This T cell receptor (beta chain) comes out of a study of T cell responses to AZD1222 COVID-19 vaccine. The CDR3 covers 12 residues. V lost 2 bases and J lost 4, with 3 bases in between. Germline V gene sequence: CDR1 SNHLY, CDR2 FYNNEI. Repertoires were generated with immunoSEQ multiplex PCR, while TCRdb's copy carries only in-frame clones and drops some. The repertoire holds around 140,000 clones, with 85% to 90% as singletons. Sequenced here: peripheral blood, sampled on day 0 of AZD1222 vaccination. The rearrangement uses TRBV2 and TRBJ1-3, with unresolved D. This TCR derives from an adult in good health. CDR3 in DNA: TGTGCCAGCAGTGAATTGGGAAACACCATATATTTT. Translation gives CASSELGNTIYF.